The rows below give T cell receptor beta chains drawn from one sample of a study of PD-1 blockade in classical Hodgkin lymphoma. Data came from immunoSEQ multiplex PCR; TCRdb stores just in-frame clones and leaves some out. Seen here are around 90,000 clones, roughly 78% observed once, and the top ten hold around 8.9%. Sequencing used peripheral blood mononuclear cells (PBMCs), obtained before the fourth cycle of nivolumab. These receptors all come from a human donor with classical Hodgkin lymphoma. The CDR3 runs from the conserved cysteine through the conserved F or W. The order of the fields is D gene, V gene, J gene, clone size, CDR3 DNA, CDR3 protein. D genes are given only for firm matches. Clone size is shown for a subset of rows, as once, few, many or a class of expanded clone.

D: .; V: TRBV5-6; J: TRBJ2-4; size: once; DNA: TGTGCCAGCAGCTTGGCGGGGGCGAACATTCAGTACTTC; CDR3: CASSLAGANIQYF
D: TRBD1; V: TRBV27; J: TRBJ2-5; size: .; DNA: TGTGCCAGCAGTTCAGGGACAGGGGGCTTAGAGACCCAGTACTTC; CDR3: CASSSGTGGLETQYF
D: TRBD2; V: TRBV14; J: TRBJ2-5; size: .; DNA: TGTGCCAGCAGCCAAGCCGGGACTACACAAGAGACCCAGTACTTC; CDR3: CASSQAGTTQETQYF
D: .; V: TRBV7-2; J: TRBJ2-1; size: .; DNA: TGTGCCAGCAGCTTTCCTTCAGCTGACGGGAGCTCCTACAATGAGCAGTTCTTC; CDR3: CASSFPSADGSSYNEQFF
D: .; V: TRBV7-3; J: TRBJ1-1; size: .; DNA: TGTGCCAGCAGCTTAAACCCTACAGGTTCTGAAGCTTTCTTT; CDR3: CASSLNPTGSEAFF
D: .; V: TRBV19; J: TRBJ2-2; size: .; DNA: TGTGCCAGTAGTGGGCAGGGAGGTGTGGGAACCGGGGAGCTGTTTTTT; CDR3: CASSGQGGVGTGELFF
D: .; V: TRBV6-1; J: TRBJ1-1; size: .; DNA: TGTGCCAGCACTCTCCAGGAGGGGGTTGGCACTGAAGCTTTCTTT; CDR3: CASTLQEGVGTEAFF
D: TRBD2; V: TRBV18; J: TRBJ2-3; size: once; DNA: TGTGCCAGCTCCGGGAGGGGATCTAGCACAGATACGCAGTATTTT; CDR3: CASSGRGSSTDTQYF
D: .; V: TRBV7-9; J: TRBJ2-3; size: .; DNA: TGTGCCAGCAGCTTAGGCAGGGCAGGAACAGATACGCAGTATTTT; CDR3: CASSLGRAGTDTQYF
D: .; V: TRBV6-5; J: TRBJ2-6; size: once; DNA: TGTGCCAGCAGTTACATTCCAGGGGCTGGGGCCAACGTCCTGACTTTC; CDR3: CASSYIPGAGANVLTF
D: TRBD1; V: TRBV6-5; J: TRBJ2-2; size: .; DNA: TGTGCCAGCAGCTTCACAGGGGTCACCGGGGAGCTGTTTTTT; CDR3: CASSFTGVTGELFF
D: .; V: TRBV5-1; J: TRBJ1-5; size: .; DNA: TGCGCCAGCAGCTTGGGGTCAGGGAGCAATCAGCCCCAGCATTTT; CDR3: CASSLGSGSNQPQHF
D: TRBD1; V: TRBV6-5; J: TRBJ1-1; size: .; DNA: TGTGCCAGCAGTTACTACACAGGACAGGGTGAAGCTTTCTTT; CDR3: CASSYYTGQGEAFF
D: TRBD2; V: TRBV5-1; J: TRBJ2-3; size: once; DNA: TGCGCCAGCAGCTTGAGGTGGACTAGCGGTCCAGATACGCAGTATTTT; CDR3: CASSLRWTSGPDTQYF
D: .; V: TRBV5-1; J: TRBJ2-2; size: few; DNA: TGCGCCAGCAGCTTAAACGGCGGGGAGCTGTTTTTT; CDR3: CASSLNGGELFF